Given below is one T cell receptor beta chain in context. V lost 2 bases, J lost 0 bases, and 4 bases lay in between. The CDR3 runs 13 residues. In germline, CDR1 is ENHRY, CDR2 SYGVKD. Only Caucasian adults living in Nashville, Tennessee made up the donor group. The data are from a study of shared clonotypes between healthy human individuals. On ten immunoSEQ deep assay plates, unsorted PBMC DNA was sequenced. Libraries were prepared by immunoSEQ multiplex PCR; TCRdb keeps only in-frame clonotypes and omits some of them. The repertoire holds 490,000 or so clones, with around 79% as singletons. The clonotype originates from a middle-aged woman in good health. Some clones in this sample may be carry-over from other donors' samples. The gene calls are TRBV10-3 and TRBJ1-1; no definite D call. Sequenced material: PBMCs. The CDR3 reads CAISETVNTEAFF. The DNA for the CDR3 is TGTGCCATCAGTGAGACAGTGAACACTGAAGCTTTCTTT.